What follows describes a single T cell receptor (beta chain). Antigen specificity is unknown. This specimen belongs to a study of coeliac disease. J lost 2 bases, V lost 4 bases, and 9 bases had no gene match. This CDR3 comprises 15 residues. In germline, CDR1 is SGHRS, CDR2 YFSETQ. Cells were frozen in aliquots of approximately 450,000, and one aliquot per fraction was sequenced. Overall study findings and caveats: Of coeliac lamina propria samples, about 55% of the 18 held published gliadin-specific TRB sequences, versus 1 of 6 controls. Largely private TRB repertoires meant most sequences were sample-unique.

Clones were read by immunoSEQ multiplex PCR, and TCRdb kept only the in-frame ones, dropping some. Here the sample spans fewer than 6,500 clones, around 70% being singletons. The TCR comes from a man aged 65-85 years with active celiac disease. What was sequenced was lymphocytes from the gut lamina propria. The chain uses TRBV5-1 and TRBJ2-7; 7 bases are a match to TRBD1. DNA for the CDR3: TGCGCCAGCAGCGCTCCGGGACAGCAAGCCTACGAGCAGTACTTC. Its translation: CASSAPGQQAYEQYF. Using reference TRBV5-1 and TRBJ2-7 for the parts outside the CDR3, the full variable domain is KAGVTQTPRYLIKTRGQQVTLSCSPISGHRSVSWYQQTPGQGLQFLFEYFSETQRNKGNFPGRFSGRQFSNSRSEMNVSTLELGDSALYLCASSAPGQQAYEQYFGPGTRLTVT.